Shown below are 10 T cell receptor beta chains from a single sample sequenced in a study of a mutant IDH1 vaccine in newly diagnosed glioma. Time point here: week 5, during vaccination. The investigators gave 300 ug of mutant IDH1 20-mer peptide in each vaccine dose, together with topical imiquimod. The table came from immunoSEQ multiplex PCR; TCRdb's copy has only in-frame clones and leaves some out. The sample has 45,000 to 55,000 clones, over 75% seen once; the top ten hold about 2%. Their recognized antigens are unknown. The starting material was PBMCs, obtained from a glioma patient whose treatment included an IDH1 peptide vaccine. All receptors come from a woman between 40 and 55 years old with glioma.

The chain recombines TRBV6-5 with TRBJ1-4; 7 bases line up with TRBD1. The junction had 7 bases not matched to a gene; V was cut back by 10 bases and J by 8 bases. The CDR3 consists of 12 residues. CDR1 and CDR2 from the germline V gene are MNHEY and SVGAGI. As DNA, the CDR3 is TGTGCCACCTCCCCGGGACAGGAAAAACTGTTTTTT. Amino acids: CATSPGQEKLFF.

The chain couples TRBV5-1 to TRBJ2-7; TRBD1 matches at 9 bases. Germline CDR1 and CDR2: SGHRS and YFSETQ. After removal of 3 bases from V and 2 bases from J, the junction contained 6 bases not matched to a gene. The CDR3 has 15 amino acids. The CDR3 is CASSWRQGGAYEQYF. CDR3 coding DNA: TGCGCCAGCAGCTGGAGACAGGGGGGGGCCTACGAGCAGTACTTC.

The rearrangement joins TRBV30 to TRBJ2-7; D is undetermined. Germline CDR1 is GTSNPN and CDR2 is SVGIG (reference sequence). The CDR3 totals 14 residues. Trimming pared 4 bases from V and 4 bases from J, leaving 17 bases between. CDR3 sequence reads: CAWINTDGRYEQYF. The CDR3 nucleotides read TGTGCCTGGATTAATACCGACGGACGATACGAGCAGTACTTC.

J is TRBJ2-6 and V is TRBV5-4, with D maybe TRBD2 (5 bases). The CDR3 contains 15 residues. CDR1 SGHNT and CDR2 YYREEE come from the germline V gene (reference sequence). V dropped 3 bases and J dropped 4 bases, with 11 bases sitting between them. The CDR3 spells CASSSGLVGANVLTF. The CDR3 DNA follows: TGTGCCAGCAGCTCCGGACTGGTAGGGGCCAACGTCCTGACTTTC.

This clone showed up just once. The chain couples TRBV6-1 to TRBJ1-2, with 12 bases aligning to TRBD1. Germline V gene data show CDR1 as MNHNS and CDR2 as SASEGT. This CDR3 comprises 14 residues. The V and J ends lost 6 bases and 6 bases, in that order; junction bases with no gene match: 5. As DNA, the CDR3 is TGTGCCAGCAGCGAGGGACAGGGGGCGGATGGCTACACCTTC. It specifies CASSEGQGADGYTF.

The chain carries TRBV30 and TRBJ1-5; D gene ambiguous. V shed 1 base and J shed 0 bases, with 7 bases lying between them. Germline CDR1 reads GTSNPN; CDR2 reads SVGIG (reference sequence). There are 14 residues in the CDR3. The DNA of the CDR3 is TGTGCCTGGAGTGGAGGTCTTAGCAATCAGCCCCAGCATTTT. As protein: CAWSGGLSNQPQHF. Filled out from reference TRBV30 and TRBJ1-5, the complete variable domain reads SQTIHQWPATLVQPVGSPLSLECTVEGTSNPNLYWYRQAAGRGLQLLFYSVGIGQISSEVPQNLSASRPQDRQFILSSKKLLLSDSGFYLCAWSGGLSNQPQHFGDGTRLSIL.

V usage is TRBV30 and J usage is TRBJ2-7; no firm D call. Trimming stripped 1 base from V and 4 bases from J, with 5 bases between. The germline V gene encodes CDR1 GTSNPN and CDR2 SVGIG (reference sequence). The CDR3 covers 11 residues. CDR3 in DNA: TGTGCCTGGAGTGGTCTGTACGAGCAGTACTTC. Amino acids: CAWSGLYEQYF.

CDR3 protein: CASSPDSGTGVYGYTF. The CDR3 coding sequence is TGCGCCAGCAGCCCCGATTCCGGGACAGGTGTCTATGGCTACACCTTC. This rearrangement joins TRBV5-1 to TRBJ1-2; TRBD1 matches 8 bases. The trim removed 4 bases at V and 4 bases at J, leaving 12 bases unmatched. This CDR3 has 16 amino acids. Per germline, CDR1 SGHRS and CDR2 YFSETQ.

The rearrangement joins TRBV7-2 to TRBJ2-2, with D perhaps being TRBD1 or TRBD2 (5 bases each). The ends were cut back, 1 base at V and 4 bases at J, with 13 bases in the middle. The CDR3 has 16 amino acids. The germline CDR1 and CDR2 sequences are SGHTA and FQGNSA. For the CDR3, the DNA is TGTGCCAGCAGCTTAGGACCCGGGGCGGGCACCGGGGAGCTGTTTTTT. This sequence encodes CASSLGPGAGTGELFF.

The chain employs TRBV5-8 and TRBJ2-2; no clear D. Trimming left V 2 bases short and J 0 bases short, with 5 bases between. The CDR3 spans 14 residues. Germline CDR1 and CDR2: SGHTS and YDEGEE. The CDR3 loop is CASSLHANTGELFF. Written as DNA, the CDR3 is TGTGCCAGCAGCTTACACGCGAACACCGGGGAGCTGTTTTTT.